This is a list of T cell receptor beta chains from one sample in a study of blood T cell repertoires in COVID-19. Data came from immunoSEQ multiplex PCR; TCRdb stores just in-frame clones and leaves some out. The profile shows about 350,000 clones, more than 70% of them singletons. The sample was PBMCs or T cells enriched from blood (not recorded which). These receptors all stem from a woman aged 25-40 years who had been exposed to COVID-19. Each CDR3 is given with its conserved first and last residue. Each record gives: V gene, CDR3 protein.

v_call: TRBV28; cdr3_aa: CASRGLVKNTEAFF
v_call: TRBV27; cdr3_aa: CASSAPTSGTPGEQFF
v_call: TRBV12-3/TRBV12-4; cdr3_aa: CASRTGGKLFF
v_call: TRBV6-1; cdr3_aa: CASSEVGGQGAYEQYF
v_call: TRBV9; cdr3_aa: CASSGRRDGNQPQHF
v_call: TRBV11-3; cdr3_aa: CASSLEADRTEAFF
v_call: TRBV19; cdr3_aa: CASSLRDRGWNQPQHF
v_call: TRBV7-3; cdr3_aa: CASSPVAGSYNEQFF
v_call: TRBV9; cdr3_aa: CASSVAWRNYGYTF
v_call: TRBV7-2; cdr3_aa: CASSLGLSGRGDTQYF
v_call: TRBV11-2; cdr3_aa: CASSQGRNYGYTF
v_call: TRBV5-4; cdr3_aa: CASSRDSNTDTQYF
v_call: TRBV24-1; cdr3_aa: CATSETTSGPSSYNEQFF
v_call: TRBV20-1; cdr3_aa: CSARDGELYF
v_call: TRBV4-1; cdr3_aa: CASSQDPAQGPRGEQYF
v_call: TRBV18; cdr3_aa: CASSPSAGPSGNTIYF
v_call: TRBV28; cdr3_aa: CASTNSGQGIYGYTF
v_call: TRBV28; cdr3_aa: CASSLQGGQPQHF
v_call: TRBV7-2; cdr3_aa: CASSLAGKTPLHF
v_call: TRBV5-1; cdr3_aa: CASSPHSREYTDTQYF
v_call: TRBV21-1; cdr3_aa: CASSTGGSYNEQFF
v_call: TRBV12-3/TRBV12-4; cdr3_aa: CASSQPNSQGDF
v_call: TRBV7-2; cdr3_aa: CASKGQVNTEAFF
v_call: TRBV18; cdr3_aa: CASSPTGGGGTEAFF
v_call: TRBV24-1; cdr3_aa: CATSDLQSGGIAGTYNEQFF
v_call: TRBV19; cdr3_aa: CASSQLAAATDTQYF
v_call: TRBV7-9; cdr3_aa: CASSPTTGTGTYEQYF
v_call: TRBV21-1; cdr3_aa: CASSKSPWGPDTQYF
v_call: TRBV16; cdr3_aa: CASSQSGQADGYTF
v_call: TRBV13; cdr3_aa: CASSLGGGAETQYF
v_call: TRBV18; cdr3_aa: CASRGGANEKLFF
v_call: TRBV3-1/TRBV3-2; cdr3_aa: CASSQDGAGAPGANVLTF
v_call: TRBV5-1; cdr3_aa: CASTTGGPYEQYF
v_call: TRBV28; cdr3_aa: CASSLSGGSVTHF
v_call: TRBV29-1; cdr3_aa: CSSGTSTDTQYF
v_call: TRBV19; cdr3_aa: CASSIRLAAYNEQFF
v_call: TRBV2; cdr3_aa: CASSDWAGYNEQFF
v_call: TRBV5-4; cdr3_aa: CASSISANSYNEQFF
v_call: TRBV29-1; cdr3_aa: CSVISGTASVNIQYF